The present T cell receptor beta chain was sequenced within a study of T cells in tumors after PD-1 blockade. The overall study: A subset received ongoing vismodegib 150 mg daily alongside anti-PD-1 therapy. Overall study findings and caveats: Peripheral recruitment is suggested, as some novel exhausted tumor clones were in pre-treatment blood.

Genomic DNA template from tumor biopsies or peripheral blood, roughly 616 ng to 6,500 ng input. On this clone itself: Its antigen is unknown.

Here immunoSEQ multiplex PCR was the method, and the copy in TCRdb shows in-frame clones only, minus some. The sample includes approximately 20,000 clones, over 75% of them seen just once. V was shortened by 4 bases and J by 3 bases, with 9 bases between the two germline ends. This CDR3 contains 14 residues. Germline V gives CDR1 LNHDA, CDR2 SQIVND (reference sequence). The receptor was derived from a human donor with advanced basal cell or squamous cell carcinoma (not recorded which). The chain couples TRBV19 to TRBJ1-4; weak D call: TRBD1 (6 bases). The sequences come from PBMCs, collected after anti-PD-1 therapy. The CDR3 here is CASSTQGANEKLFF. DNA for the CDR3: TGTGCCAGTAGTACACAGGGTGCTAATGAAAAACTGTTTTTT.